These T cell receptor beta chains were read from a single sample in a study of cytomegalovirus exposure and HLA in healthy donors. Profiled with immunoSEQ multiplex PCR; TCRdb holds only in-frame clones, not every one. The sample includes 89,000 or so clones, about four fifths of them seen just once. Material for sequencing was PBMCs. These receptor sequences come from a woman aged 18-29 years in good health and CMV-seropositive. The CDR3 runs from the conserved cysteine through the conserved F or W. Each record gives: J gene, clone size, V gene, D gene, CDR3 DNA, CDR3 protein. A D gene is named only where the DNA matches it firmly. Where a row states a size, it is once, few, many or the class of an expanded clone; other rows omit it.

J gene: TRBJ2-1
clone size: once
V gene: TRBV7-2
D gene: TRBD1
CDR3 DNA: TGTGCCAGCAGCATACAGGGGGTGTCACCCAATGAGCAGTTCTTC
CDR3 protein: CASSIQGVSPNEQFF

J gene: TRBJ2-3
clone size: .
V gene: TRBV14
D gene: .
CDR3 DNA: TGTGCCAGCAGCCAGCGGATCACTAGCACAGATACGCAGTATTTT
CDR3 protein: CASSQRITSTDTQYF

J gene: TRBJ1-1
clone size: .
V gene: TRBV19
D gene: TRBD1
CDR3 DNA: TGTGCCAGTAGAAACCCTGGACAGGGGACGAACACTGAAGCTTTCTTT
CDR3 protein: CASRNPGQGTNTEAFF

J gene: TRBJ1-5
clone size: .
V gene: TRBV19
D gene: .
CDR3 DNA: TGTGCCAGTAGTATGGGCGACGGGATGACTAATCAGCCCCAGCATTTT
CDR3 protein: CASSMGDGMTNQPQHF

J gene: TRBJ2-5
clone size: .
V gene: TRBV6-1
D gene: .
CDR3 DNA: TGTGCCAGCAGAGCATCAGGGTGGCGGGAGACCCAGTACTTC
CDR3 protein: CASRASGWRETQYF

J gene: TRBJ1-1
clone size: once
V gene: TRBV2
D gene: TRBD1
CDR3 DNA: TGTGCCAGCAGCGCCGGGACAGGGGTTGAAGCTTTCTTT
CDR3 protein: CASSAGTGVEAFF

J gene: TRBJ2-1
clone size: .
V gene: TRBV5-6
D gene: .
CDR3 DNA: TGTGCCAGCAGCTTGAGAGGGTTCGAGCAGTTCTTC
CDR3 protein: CASSLRGFEQFF

J gene: TRBJ2-3
clone size: .
V gene: TRBV5-1
D gene: .
CDR3 DNA: TGCGCCAGCAGCTTGACAGGGTTTTCTACAGATACGCAGTATTTT
CDR3 protein: CASSLTGFSTDTQYF

J gene: TRBJ1-4
clone size: .
V gene: TRBV9
D gene: TRBD1
CDR3 DNA: TGTGCCAGCAGTCTAGGACCGGGACAGCCTAATGAAAAACTGTTTTTT
CDR3 protein: CASSLGPGQPNEKLFF

J gene: TRBJ2-3
clone size: .
V gene: TRBV21-1
D gene: .
CDR3 DNA: TGTGCCAGGGGGGACGTACAGGGACCGAGCACAGATACGCAGTATTTT
CDR3 protein: CARGDVQGPSTDTQYF

J gene: TRBJ2-2
clone size: .
V gene: TRBV30
D gene: .
CDR3 DNA: TGTGCCTGGAACGCCGGGGTTGCCACCGGGGAGCTGTTTTTT
CDR3 protein: CAWNAGVATGELFF

J gene: TRBJ1-4
clone size: .
V gene: TRBV11-2
D gene: .
CDR3 DNA: TGTGCCAGCAGCTTCTTGGGACACACTAATGAAAAACTGTTTTTT
CDR3 protein: CASSFLGHTNEKLFF

J gene: TRBJ1-2
clone size: .
V gene: TRBV14
D gene: TRBD1
CDR3 DNA: TGTGCCAGCAGCCAAGTCATGGGGGGACAGGGCTCTGGCTACACCTTC
CDR3 protein: CASSQVMGGQGSGYTF

J gene: TRBJ2-7
clone size: .
V gene: TRBV29-1
D gene: TRBD2
CDR3 DNA: TGCAGCGTTTCTGGGGCTAGCGGGAGCTACGAGCAGTACTTC
CDR3 protein: CSVSGASGSYEQYF

J gene: TRBJ1-2
clone size: .
V gene: TRBV5-4
D gene: .
CDR3 DNA: TGTGCCAGCAGACCATCTGGAGGACCTAACTATGGCTACACCTTC
CDR3 protein: CASRPSGGPNYGYTF

J gene: TRBJ2-7
clone size: .
V gene: TRBV7-8
D gene: .
CDR3 DNA: TGTGCCAGCAGCTTGGGGGGGACAGGCTCCTACGAGCAGTACTTC
CDR3 protein: CASSLGGTGSYEQYF

J gene: TRBJ1-5
clone size: .
V gene: TRBV7-3
D gene: TRBD1
CDR3 DNA: TGTGAGGCCGGGATGACAGGGAGGCAGCCCCAGCATTTT
CDR3 protein: CEAGMTGRQPQHF

J gene: TRBJ2-3
clone size: few
V gene: TRBV4-1
D gene: .
CDR3 DNA: TGCGCCAGCAGCCCGCATCCACTAGTCTCAGATACGCAGTATTTT
CDR3 protein: CASSPHPLVSDTQYF

J gene: TRBJ2-7
clone size: .
V gene: TRBV14
D gene: .
CDR3 DNA: TGTGCCAGCAGCCATACCTACGAGCAGTACTTC
CDR3 protein: CASSHTYEQYF

J gene: TRBJ2-7
clone size: .
V gene: TRBV5-4
D gene: TRBD2
CDR3 DNA: TGTGCCAGCACGCTAGCGGGATCCTACGAGCAGTACTTC
CDR3 protein: CASTLAGSYEQYF

J gene: TRBJ1-5
clone size: .
V gene: TRBV14
D gene: .
CDR3 DNA: TGTGCCAGCAGCCCCGGGTCACCCCAGCATTTT
CDR3 protein: CASSPGSPQHF

J gene: TRBJ1-1
clone size: .
V gene: TRBV9
D gene: TRBD1
CDR3 DNA: TGTGCCAGCAGCGTAGGGGACAGAGGGACTGAAGCTTTCTTT
CDR3 protein: CASSVGDRGTEAFF

J gene: TRBJ2-5
clone size: .
V gene: TRBV5-1
D gene: .
CDR3 DNA: TGCGCCAGCCGGATGGGACTTTCAGAAGAGACCCAGTACTTC
CDR3 protein: CASRMGLSEETQYF

J gene: TRBJ1-1
clone size: once
V gene: TRBV6-6
D gene: TRBD1
CDR3 DNA: TGTGCCAGCAGTCTTACAGGGGTGAACACTGAAGCTTTCTTT
CDR3 protein: CASSLTGVNTEAFF

J gene: TRBJ1-1
clone size: .
V gene: TRBV14
D gene: .
CDR3 DNA: TGTGCCAGCAGCCATTATATGGAGGGCACTGAAGCTTTCTTT
CDR3 protein: CASSHYMEGTEAFF

J gene: TRBJ1-5
clone size: .
V gene: TRBV30
D gene: .
CDR3 DNA: TGTGCCTGGAGTGATAAGTACAGGGCGAACCAGCCCCAGCATTTT
CDR3 protein: CAWSDKYRANQPQHF

J gene: TRBJ1-1
clone size: .
V gene: TRBV30
D gene: .
CDR3 DNA: TGTGCCTGGAGTGTAACGGGAATGAACACTGAAGCTTTCTTT
CDR3 protein: CAWSVTGMNTEAFF

J gene: TRBJ2-3
clone size: many
V gene: TRBV5-4
D gene: .
CDR3 DNA: TGTGCCAGCAGCTCGCAAGGGGCCACAGATACGCAGTATTTT
CDR3 protein: CASSSQGATDTQYF

J gene: TRBJ1-2
clone size: .
V gene: TRBV4-1
D gene: .
CDR3 DNA: TGCGCCAGCAGCCAAGACAGGGTGGCTAACTATGGCTACACCTTC
CDR3 protein: CASSQDRVANYGYTF

J gene: TRBJ1-2
clone size: .
V gene: TRBV10-3
D gene: .
CDR3 DNA: TGTGCCATCAGTGTCAACACAGGGAGTGGAGGCTACACCTTC
CDR3 protein: CAISVNTGSGGYTF

J gene: TRBJ2-1
clone size: .
V gene: TRBV7-9
D gene: TRBD2
CDR3 DNA: TGTGCCAGCAGCTACCCCTCCGGGACTACAGAGCAGTTCTTC
CDR3 protein: CASSYPSGTTEQFF

J gene: TRBJ2-7
clone size: .
V gene: TRBV28
D gene: .
CDR3 DNA: TGTGCCAGCAGTTCTGGGCTAGCTATGTCCCACGAGCAGTACTTC
CDR3 protein: CASSSGLAMSHEQYF

J gene: TRBJ1-1
clone size: .
V gene: TRBV13
D gene: TRBD1
CDR3 DNA: TGTGCCAGCAGCTTTAGCCAGGGGGCGAACACTGAAGCTTTCTTT
CDR3 protein: CASSFSQGANTEAFF

J gene: TRBJ2-5
clone size: .
V gene: TRBV5-1
D gene: TRBD1
CDR3 DNA: TGCGCCAGCAGCCCCGATGACAGGGGGCAATTGGAGACCCAGTACTTC
CDR3 protein: CASSPDDRGQLETQYF

J gene: TRBJ2-1
clone size: .
V gene: TRBV7-8
D gene: TRBD2
CDR3 DNA: TGTGCCAGCAGCTCTCAACTAGCGGATACCTACAATGAGCAGTTCTTC
CDR3 protein: CASSSQLADTYNEQFF

J gene: TRBJ2-5
clone size: once
V gene: TRBV2
D gene: .
CDR3 DNA: TGTGCCAGCAGTGACGAGACAGTAGAGACCCAGTACTTC
CDR3 protein: CASSDETVETQYF

J gene: TRBJ2-7
clone size: .
V gene: TRBV9
D gene: .
CDR3 DNA: TGTGCCAGCCCCACCCTTAGAACTGCTACCTACGAGCAGTACTTC
CDR3 protein: CASPTLRTATYEQYF

J gene: TRBJ2-2
clone size: .
V gene: TRBV27
D gene: .
CDR3 DNA: TGTGCCAGCAGTTCTATCGCTACCGATAGCCTCACCGGGGAGCTGTTTTTT
CDR3 protein: CASSSIATDSLTGELFF

J gene: TRBJ2-7
clone size: few
V gene: TRBV6-5
D gene: .
CDR3 DNA: TGTGCCAGCAGTTACTCGCCAGGGGCCTCCTACGAGCAGTACTTC
CDR3 protein: CASSYSPGASYEQYF

J gene: TRBJ2-5
clone size: once
V gene: TRBV7-3
D gene: .
CDR3 DNA: TGTGCCAGCAGCAGAGGAGTCCAAGAGACCCAGTACTTC
CDR3 protein: CASSRGVQETQYF

J gene: TRBJ1-1
clone size: .
V gene: TRBV10-3
D gene: .
CDR3 DNA: TGTGCCATCAGCCCTTCAGACAGATACACTGAAGCTTTCTTT
CDR3 protein: CAISPSDRYTEAFF

J gene: TRBJ2-6
clone size: .
V gene: TRBV13
D gene: .
CDR3 DNA: TGTGCCAGCAGCTTAGGGGTTCACAGGGCAAGTCCCTCTGGGGCCAACGTCCTGACTTTC
CDR3 protein: CASSLGVHRASPSGANVLTF

J gene: TRBJ2-7
clone size: .
V gene: TRBV9
D gene: TRBD2
CDR3 DNA: TGTGCCAGCGGACCAGGGACTAGCGGGAGCCCAAGCTCCTACGAGCAGTACTTC
CDR3 protein: CASGPGTSGSPSSYEQYF

J gene: TRBJ1-5
clone size: .
V gene: TRBV19
D gene: .
CDR3 DNA: TGTGCCAGTAGCCTGCTCGGTTACCAACCCCAGCCCCAGCATTTT
CDR3 protein: CASSLLGYQPQPQHF

J gene: TRBJ2-2
clone size: .
V gene: TRBV5-1
D gene: TRBD1
CDR3 DNA: TGCGCCAGCAGCCCACCCGGGACAGGGGCCACCGGGGAGCTGTTTTTT
CDR3 protein: CASSPPGTGATGELFF